This T cell receptor (beta chain) was recorded in a study of cytomegalovirus exposure and HLA in healthy donors (TCRdb year 2017). For context, the study as a whole: In an earlier analysis of about 560 of the donors, 250 to 350 Gb of sequence data and 120 million or so unique TCR beta sequences from about 190 million T cells were reported. An early release that covered some 640 HLA-typed donors contained approximately 320 gigabases of sequencing data and tens of millions of unique TCR sequences. Of the 300 to 450 genotyped donors, roughly 76% were placed in the genetic ancestry cluster associated with self-reported Caucasian donors. The study aimed to test whether signatures of past pathogen exposure could be identified by cataloging public T cell receptors. The study used immunosequencing to profile the T cell repertoires of 666 subjects and linked those repertoires to cytomegalovirus serostatus. A separate validation cohort of roughly 130 different subjects was used in addition to the approximately 700-subject first cohort. To predict cytomegalovirus infection status, the study combined high-throughput TCR immunosequencing, statistical association of individual TCRs with disease status, and machine learning. To study patterns of TCR occurrence, a later analysis re-analyzed previously published TCR beta repertoires from 550 to 800 donors and added high-resolution HLA genotyping. Rather than drawing on any new phenotypic data, the later analysis identified candidate immune exposures from TCR beta sequences and the way those sequences occurred across donors. An earlier analysis of approximately 640 of the donors applied high-throughput TCR beta sequencing to assess whether each TCR beta V gene segment acted as functional or pseudogenic. Donor age, sex, ethnicity and CMV serostatus were compiled alongside the repertoire data. In a later genetic analysis, genome-wide SNP genotypes for about 60% of the 666 donors were used, and that subset was treated as a discovery cohort. Every discovery cohort repertoire had been produced on one sequencing platform. HLA typing covered class I and class II loci at four-digit resolution. The number of donors typed differed by locus, with 629-630 for A, B, C, DRB1 and DQB1, around 560 for DQA1, about 610 for DPA1, and some 440 for DPB1. Roughly five DR-DQ haplotypes were treated as single units for association and clustering because of strong linkage in the cohort. Across roughly 420 genotyped donors of the cohort, an average of about 200,000 unique TCR beta nucleotide sequences per donor were sequenced, and 15% to 20% of those sequences were non-productive. Results the study describes overall, beyond this receptor: Most TCR sequences were seen in very few donors, while some public TCRs were found in many individuals. V-gene and J-gene trimming of TCR beta chains was associated with a missense DCLRE1C variant in a later genetic analysis, and the association was replicated in an independent cohort. Specific HLA alleles were associated with 16,951 TCR beta sequences at a false discovery rate of 0.05 in a later analysis. When HLA alleles, especially DR and DQ, strongly co-occurred, TCR associations were difficult to assign to individual alleles. Because counts were too low, roughly 16 rarely observed V segments, including chromosome 9 orphons, were left out of the earlier analysis of a few hundred of the donors. The study gave a list of under 200 TCR beta chains associated with cytomegalovirus. The authors suggested that the approach could potentially be generalized to other disease states and immunological phenotypes. A cluster of highly shared sequence variants was judged likely to represent a technical artifact of the sequencing pipeline. A further reported finding was that TCR beta sequences accurately predicted the HLA-A and HLA-B alleles for most subjects in the first cohort. A later genetic analysis reported fewer N-insertions in productive TCRs among donors in an Asian-associated ancestry cluster than the roughly 700-donor mean. Only TCR beta chains were sequenced in this cohort, and the absence of alpha or paired-chain data limited detectable features. Roughly uniform sequencing depth across donors was assumed in presence/absence analyses, although this assumption may not hold. Compared with equally common non-associated chains, HLA-associated TCR beta chains in a later analysis were more clonally expanded and had lower generation probabilities. In vitro tests confirmed that a few of the cytomegalovirus-associated TCR beta chains recognize cytomegalovirus antigens. CMV serostatus was the only immune exposure information available for the cohort. Cytomegalovirus status was reported to be diagnosed by the classifier with high specificity and sensitivity in both the original and validation cohorts. Correlated functional status among segregating V segments might reflect linkage disequilibrium, but an unknown experimental factor could not be ruled out. Because some donors lacked HLA typing at each locus, the association tests relied only on the typed subset. An earlier analysis of approximately 590 of the donors showed that most TCR beta V segments appeared in productive rearrangements either about 90% or about 30% of the time, which broadly matched IMGT annotations. Most CMV-associated TCR beta chains appeared to be HLA-restricted in a later analysis, and the HLA associations seemed to be driven largely by CMV exposure. According to a later analysis, parvovirus B19, influenza, CMV and Epstein-Barr virus appeared linked to several top co-occurrence clusters. According to a later analysis, TCR association rates differed among HLA loci, with DRB1 alleles showing the most associated TCRs and HLA-C alleles showing the fewest.

Concerning this clone itself: Which antigen it targets is not known. Base qualities are not provided; no much larger clone lies one nucleotide away.

Libraries were constructed by the immunoSEQ multiplex PCR assay. For the multiplex PCR, a mixture combining 60 forward primers for TCR Vbeta segments and 13 reverse primers for TCR Jbeta segments was used. The CDR3 region of rearranged TCR beta genes was amplified from genomic DNA by a multiplex PCR assay. The amplified TCR beta libraries were sequenced on the Illumina HiSeq System as 87-base-pair reads. Under the source paper's analysis protocol: A later analysis tallied tens of millions of unique TCR beta chains across the 640 or so repertoires, and about 12 million of those chains were shared by two or more donors. A nearest-neighbor algorithm error-corrected the raw reads and collapsed the reads into unique sequences, merging closely related sequences to remove PCR and sequencing errors. Alignment of CDR3 sequences to IMGT reference sequences was used to assign V, D and J gene segments. For a sequence to be retained, a match of at least six nucleotides was required to both a V gene segment and a J gene segment. Rearrangements were called productive when the CDR3 lacked stop codons and stayed in frame with V and J; all others were non-productive. Following IMGT convention, CDR3 was defined as the stretch from the second conserved V-encoded cysteine to the conserved J-encoded phenylalanine. The earlier analysis of fewer than 750 of the donors excluded sequences that lacked an unambiguous match to a single V gene segment. In an earlier analysis of approximately 560 of the donors, a V segment was called functional when productive rearrangements were above 56.7%, and segregating when the standard deviation between donors exceeded 5%. A statistical classification framework was developed to diagnose cytomegalovirus status using the catalog of TCR beta chain sequences. In a later analysis, V and J genes were assigned by comparing TCR nucleotide sequences against IMGT/GENE-DB human TR gene sequences. In a later analysis, CDR3 sequences and most-parsimonious VDJ recombination scenarios were assigned using the TCRdist pipeline. A later analysis defined each TCR beta chain by its CDR3 amino acid sequence plus V-gene family, and excluded reads lacking a unique V-gene family. In a later analysis, 500 to 700 highly shared, low-generation-probability nucleotide sequences were removed to address suspected cross-contamination and a sequencing artifact. For each public chain, a later analysis derived a clonal expansion index from normalized ranks of inferred template counts within each repertoire. In a later analysis, generation probabilities were computed with a VDJ recombination model fitted to out-of-frame rearrangements, and the resulting probabilities were checked against IGoR. A later analysis scored TCR-TCR, TCR-HLA and TCR-CMV co-occurrence with hypergeometric tests, applying a repertoire-size bias correction to TCR pairs. False discovery rates were estimated in a later analysis by permuting HLA or CMV assignments 20 times. A later analysis grouped co-occurring TCRs with DBSCAN, adding TCRdist sequence similarity when clustering within HLA-allele-positive subsets. Co-occurrence clustering excluded repertoires with fewer than 30,000 or more than 120,000 public chains, plus five with anomalous nucleotide sharing. Held by TCRdb, this immuneACCESS table contains in-frame sequences only and omits some clones. Under half of the omission traces to an unresolved V gene where checked; the cause of the rest is unknown. V and J calls and clone size are given by that table; D and trimming were obtained from the DNA. For this sample the table gives roughly 110,000 clones, of which roughly 73% were detected only once. Of the sample, about 2.5% falls within the top ten clones.

The cohort comprised some 680 healthy bone marrow donors. All cohort members were sampled while nominally healthy, although unrecorded immune exposures were likely present. The donor tested CMV seronegative, placing the donor among the 350 or so seronegative members of the cohort. Each donor provided a peripheral blood sample, and peripheral blood mononuclear cells were used for TCR beta sequencing. The Qiagen DNeasy Blood Extraction Kit was used to extract genomic DNA from the blood cell samples. This clonotype originated in a man in his forties or fifties in good health and CMV-seronegative. Sequencing input: PBMCs.

The sequence in DNA is TGTGCCAGTAGTAGGGCCCTGGGTGAAAAACTGTTTTTT. Translated, it reads CASSRALGEKLFF. The chain is assembled from TRBV19 and TRBJ1-4, with no D gene named confidently. Looking up the germline V gene (reference sequence) yields CDR1 LNHDA and CDR2 SQIVND. V is clipped by 4 bases and J by 7 bases, and the sequence between their germline boundaries is 10 bases long. The CDR3, from cysteine to phenylalanine, totals 13 residues. The sequence is cut down to CDR3 DNA, 39 bases in frame from base 1.